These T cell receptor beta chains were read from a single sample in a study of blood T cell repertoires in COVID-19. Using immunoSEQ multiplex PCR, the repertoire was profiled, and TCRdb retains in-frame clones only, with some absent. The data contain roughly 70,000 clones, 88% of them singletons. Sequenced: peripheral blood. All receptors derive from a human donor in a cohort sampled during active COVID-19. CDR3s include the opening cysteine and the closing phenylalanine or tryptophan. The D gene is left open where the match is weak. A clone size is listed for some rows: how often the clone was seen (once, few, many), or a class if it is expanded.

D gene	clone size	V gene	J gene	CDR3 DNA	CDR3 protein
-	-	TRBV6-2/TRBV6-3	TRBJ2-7	TGTGCCAGCAGTTACGTTAGCTCCTACGAGCAGTACTTC	CASSYVSSYEQYF
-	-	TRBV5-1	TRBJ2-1	TGCGCCAGCAGCTTGGACGTGAGGGGGTTGAATGAGCAGTTCTTC	CASSLDVRGLNEQFF
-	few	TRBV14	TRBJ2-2	TGTGCCAGCAGCCAAGTCCAGAACACCGGGGAGCTGTTTTTT	CASSQVQNTGELFF
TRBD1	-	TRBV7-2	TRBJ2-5	TGTGCCAGCAGAGAAGGGACAGGGGGAGAGACCCAGTACTTC	CASREGTGGETQYF
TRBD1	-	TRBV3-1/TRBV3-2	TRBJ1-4	TGTGCCAGCAGCCAAGGGGACAGGGGGCTCGAAAAACTGTTTTTT	CASSQGDRGLEKLFF
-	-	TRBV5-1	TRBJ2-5	TGCGCCAGCACTGTGTCGGGGAGGGGGGAAGAGACCCAGTACTTC	CASTVSGRGEETQYF
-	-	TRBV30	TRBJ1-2	TGTGCCTGGAGTGGAGGTTTAAGAGGCCGCAGGGCTAACTATGGCTACACCTTC	CAWSGGLRGRRANYGYTF
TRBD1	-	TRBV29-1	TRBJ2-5	TGCAGCGTAAAAAGGGACAGCCAAGAGACCCAGTACTTC	CSVKRDSQETQYF
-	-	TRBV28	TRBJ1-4	TGTGCCAGCAGCTGGGTCCAGGGGCTTGGCGAAAAACTGTTTTTT	CASSWVQGLGEKLFF
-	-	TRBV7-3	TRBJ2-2	TGTGCCAGCAGCTCCCAAGTCAGTGTCGGGGAGCTGTTTTTT	CASSSQVSVGELFF
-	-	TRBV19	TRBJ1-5	TGTGCCAGTAATTCGGGAAATCAGCCCCAGCATTTT	CASNSGNQPQHF
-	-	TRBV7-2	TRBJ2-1	TGTGCCAGCAGCAACACCGGGGGTCCCGGGAGTGCTTCCTACAATGAGCAGTTCTTC	CASSNTGGPGSASYNEQFF
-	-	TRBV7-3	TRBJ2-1	TGTGCCAGCAGCTACCTGGACAGTGGGGATGAGCAGTTCTTC	CASSYLDSGDEQFF
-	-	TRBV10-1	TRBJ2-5	TGCGCCAGCAGTGGACAAATCCAAGAGACCCAGTACTTC	CASSGQIQETQYF
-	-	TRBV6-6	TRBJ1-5	TGTGCCAGCAGTCCCTCCCATCAGCCCCAGCATTTT	CASSPSHQPQHF
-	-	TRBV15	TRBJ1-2	TGTGCCACCAGCAGTAGACAGTCGGGTGGCTACACCTTC	CATSSRQSGGYTF
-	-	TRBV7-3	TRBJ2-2	TGTGCCAGCAGCTTGACAGGCAATAGCGGGGAGCTGTTTTTT	CASSLTGNSGELFF
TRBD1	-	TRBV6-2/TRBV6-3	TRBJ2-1	TGTGCCAGCAGTTACCCAACTCTACAGGGGAACGAGCAGTTCTTC	CASSYPTLQGNEQFF
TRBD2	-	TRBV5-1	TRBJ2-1	TGCGCCAGCAGTGGGAGGGCGCCCTACAATGAGCAGTTCTTC	CASSGRAPYNEQFF
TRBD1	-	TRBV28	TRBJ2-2	TGTGCCAGCAGCCAACAGGGGACCGGGGAGCTGTTTTTT	CASSQQGTGELFF
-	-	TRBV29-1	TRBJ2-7	TGCAGCGTTGAAGACGGGAGCCCCCCAACTTACGAGCAGTACTTC	CSVEDGSPPTYEQYF
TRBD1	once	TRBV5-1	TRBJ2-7	TGCGCCAGCGGAATGCGGACAGGGGGATACGAGCAGTACTTC	CASGMRTGGYEQYF
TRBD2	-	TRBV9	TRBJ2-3	TGTGCCAGCAGCGTAGGGCTAGCGGGAGGCAACACAGATACGCAGTATTTT	CASSVGLAGGNTDTQYF
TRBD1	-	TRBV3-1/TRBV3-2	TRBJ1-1	TGTGCCAGCAGCCCTCGGGACAGGGGGCCTAACACTGAAGCTTTCTTT	CASSPRDRGPNTEAFF
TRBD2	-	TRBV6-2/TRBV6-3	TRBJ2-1	TGTGCCAGCAGTTACGAACTAGCGGGACATAATGAGCAGTTCTTC	CASSYELAGHNEQFF
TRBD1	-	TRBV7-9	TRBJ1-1	TGTGCCAGCAGCCCCGGGGGACAGCTGAACACTGAAGCTTTCTTT	CASSPGGQLNTEAFF
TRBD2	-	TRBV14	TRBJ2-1	TGTGCCAGCAGCGATCTAGCGGCGAGCTCCTACAATGAGCAGTTCTTC	CASSDLAASSYNEQFF
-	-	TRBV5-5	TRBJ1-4	TGTGCCAGCAGCTTGGGCAGGTTTAATGAAAAACTGTTTTTT	CASSLGRFNEKLFF
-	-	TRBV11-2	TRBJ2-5	TGTGCCAGCAGCTTAGCCAGGTTCGAGACCCAGTACTTC	CASSLARFETQYF